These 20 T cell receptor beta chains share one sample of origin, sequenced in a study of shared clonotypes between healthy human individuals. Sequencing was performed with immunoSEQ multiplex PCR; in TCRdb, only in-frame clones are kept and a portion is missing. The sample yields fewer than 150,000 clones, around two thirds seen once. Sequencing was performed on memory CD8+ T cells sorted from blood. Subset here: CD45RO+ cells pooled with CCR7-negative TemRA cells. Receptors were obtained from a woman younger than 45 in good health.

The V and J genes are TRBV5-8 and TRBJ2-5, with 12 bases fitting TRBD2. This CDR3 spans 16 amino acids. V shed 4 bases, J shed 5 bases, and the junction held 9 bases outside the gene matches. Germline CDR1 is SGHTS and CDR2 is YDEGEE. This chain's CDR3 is CASSARLAGVGETQYF. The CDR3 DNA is TGTGCCAGCAGCGCGAGACTAGCGGGAGTCGGTGAGACCCAGTACTTC. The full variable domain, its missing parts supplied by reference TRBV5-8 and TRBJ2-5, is EAGVTQSPTHLIKTRGQQATLRCSPISGHTSVYWYQQALGLGLQFLLWYDEGEERNRGNFPPRFSGRQFPNYSSELNVNALELEDSALYLCASSARLAGVGETQYFGPGTRLLVL.

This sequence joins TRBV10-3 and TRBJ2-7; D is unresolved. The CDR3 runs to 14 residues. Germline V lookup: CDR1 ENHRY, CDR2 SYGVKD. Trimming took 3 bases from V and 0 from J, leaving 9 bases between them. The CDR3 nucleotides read TGTGCCATCAGTGATAGTCTGACCTCCTACGAGCAGTACTTC. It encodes CAISDSLTSYEQYF.

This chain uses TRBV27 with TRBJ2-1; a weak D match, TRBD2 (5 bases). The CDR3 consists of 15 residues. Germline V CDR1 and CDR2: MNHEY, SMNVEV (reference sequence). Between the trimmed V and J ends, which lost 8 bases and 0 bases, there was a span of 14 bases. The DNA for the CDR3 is TGTGCCAGCTGCTCCGGGGAGCACTCCTACAATGAGCAGTTCTTC. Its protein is CASCSGEHSYNEQFF.

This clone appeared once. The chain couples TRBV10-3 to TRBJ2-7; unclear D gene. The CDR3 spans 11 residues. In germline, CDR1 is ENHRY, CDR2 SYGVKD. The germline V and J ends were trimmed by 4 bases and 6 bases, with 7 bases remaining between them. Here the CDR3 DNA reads TGTGCCATCAGTGTACGCAGCGAGCAGTACTTC. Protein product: CAISVRSEQYF.

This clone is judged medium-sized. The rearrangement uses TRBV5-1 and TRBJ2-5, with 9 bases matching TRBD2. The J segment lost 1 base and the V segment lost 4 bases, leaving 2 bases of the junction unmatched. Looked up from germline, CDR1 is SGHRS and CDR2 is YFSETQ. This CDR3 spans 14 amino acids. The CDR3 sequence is CASSRGLAQETQYF. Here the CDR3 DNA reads TGCGCCAGCAGCAGGGGACTAGCCCAAGAGACCCAGTACTTC. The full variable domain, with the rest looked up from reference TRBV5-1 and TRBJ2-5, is KAGVTQTPRYLIKTRGQQVTLSCSPISGHRSVSWYQQTPGQGLQFLFEYFSETQRNKGNFPGRFSGRQFSNSRSEMNVSTLELGDSALYLCASSRGLAQETQYFGPGTRLLVL.

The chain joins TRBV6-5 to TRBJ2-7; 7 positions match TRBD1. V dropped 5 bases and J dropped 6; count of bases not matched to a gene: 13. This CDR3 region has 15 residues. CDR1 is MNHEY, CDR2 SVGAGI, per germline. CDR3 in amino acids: CASSTPRTGDLEQYF. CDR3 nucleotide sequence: TGTGCCAGCAGTACCCCCCGAACAGGGGATCTCGAGCAGTACTTC.

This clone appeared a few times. CDR3 nucleotides: TGTGCCAGCAGTTTTCATTACTACAATGAGCAGTTCTTC. Translated: CASSFHYYNEQFF. This chain uses TRBV27 with TRBJ2-1; no clear D gene. The CDR3 has 13 amino acids. Germline V gene sequence: CDR1 MNHEY, CDR2 SMNVEV (reference sequence). The V end was cut by 3 bases, the J end by 3 bases, with 6 bases between.

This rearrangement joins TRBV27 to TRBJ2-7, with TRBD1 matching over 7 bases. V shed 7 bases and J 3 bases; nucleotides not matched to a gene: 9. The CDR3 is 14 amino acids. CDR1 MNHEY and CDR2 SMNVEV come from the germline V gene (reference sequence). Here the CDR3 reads CASTPRPGGYEQYF. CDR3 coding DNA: TGTGCCAGCACCCCGCGGCCAGGGGGCTACGAGCAGTACTTC.

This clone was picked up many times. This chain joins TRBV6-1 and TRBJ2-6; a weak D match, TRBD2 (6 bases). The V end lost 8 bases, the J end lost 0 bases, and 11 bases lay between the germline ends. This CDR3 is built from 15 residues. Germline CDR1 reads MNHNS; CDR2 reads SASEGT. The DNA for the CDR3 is TGTGCCAGCGGGGACTTCAACTCTGGGGCCAACGTCCTGACTTTC. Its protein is CASGDFNSGANVLTF.

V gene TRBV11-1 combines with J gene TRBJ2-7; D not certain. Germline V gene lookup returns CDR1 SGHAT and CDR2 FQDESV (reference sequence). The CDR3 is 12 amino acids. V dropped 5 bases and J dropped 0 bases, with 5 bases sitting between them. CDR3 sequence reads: CASSASSYEQYF. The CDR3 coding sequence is TGTGCCAGCAGCGCTAGCTCCTACGAGCAGTACTTC.

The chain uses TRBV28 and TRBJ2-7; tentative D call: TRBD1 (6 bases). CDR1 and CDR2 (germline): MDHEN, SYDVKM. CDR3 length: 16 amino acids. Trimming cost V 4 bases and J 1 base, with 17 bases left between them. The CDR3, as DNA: TGTGCCAGCAGTTCGTCGTGGCAGGGGAGTTCCTACGAGCAGTACTTC. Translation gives CASSSSWQGSSYEQYF.

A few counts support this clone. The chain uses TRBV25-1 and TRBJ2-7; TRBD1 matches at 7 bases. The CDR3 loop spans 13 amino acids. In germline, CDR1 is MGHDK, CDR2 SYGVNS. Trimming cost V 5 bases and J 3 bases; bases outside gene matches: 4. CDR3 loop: CASSPGQSYEQYF. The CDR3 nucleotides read TGTGCCAGCAGTCCGGGACAGAGCTACGAGCAGTACTTC.

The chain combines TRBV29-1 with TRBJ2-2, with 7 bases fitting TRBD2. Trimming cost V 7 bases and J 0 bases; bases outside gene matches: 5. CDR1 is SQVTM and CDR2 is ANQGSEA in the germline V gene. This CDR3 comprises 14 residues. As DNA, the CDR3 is TGCAGCGCCGGGGAGGGCGCGAACACCGGGGAGCTGTTTTTT. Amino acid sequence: CSAGEGANTGELFF.

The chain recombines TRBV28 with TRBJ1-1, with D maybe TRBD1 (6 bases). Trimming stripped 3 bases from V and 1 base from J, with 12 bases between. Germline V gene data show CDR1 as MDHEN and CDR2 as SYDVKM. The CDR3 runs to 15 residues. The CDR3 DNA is TGTGCCAGCAGTTTTGGACTCAGGGGGAACACTGAAGCTTTCTTT. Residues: CASSFGLRGNTEAFF.

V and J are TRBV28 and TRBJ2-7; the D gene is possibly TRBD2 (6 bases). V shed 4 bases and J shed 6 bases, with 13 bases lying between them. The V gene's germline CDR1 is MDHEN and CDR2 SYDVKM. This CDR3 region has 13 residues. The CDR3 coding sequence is TGTGCCAGCAGTTCTGACCCCGGGGGCGAGCAGTACTTC. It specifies CASSSDPGGEQYF.

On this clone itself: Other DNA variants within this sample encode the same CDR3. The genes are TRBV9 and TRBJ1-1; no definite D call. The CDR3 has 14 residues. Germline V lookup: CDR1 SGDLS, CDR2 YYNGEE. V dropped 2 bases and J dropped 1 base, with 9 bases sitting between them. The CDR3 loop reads CASSVAWGNTEAFF. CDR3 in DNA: TGTGCCAGCAGCGTCGCGTGGGGGAACACTGAAGCTTTCTTT.

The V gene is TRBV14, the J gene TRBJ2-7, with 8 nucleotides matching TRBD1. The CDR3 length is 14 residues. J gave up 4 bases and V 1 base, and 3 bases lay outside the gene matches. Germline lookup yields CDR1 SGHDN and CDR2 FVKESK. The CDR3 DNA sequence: TGTGCCAGCAGCCAAGGGACAGGGCGGTACGAGCAGTACTTC. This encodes CASSQGTGRYEQYF. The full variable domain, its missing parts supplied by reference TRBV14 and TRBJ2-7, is EAGVTQFPSHSVIEKGQTVTLRCDPISGHDNLYWYRRVMGKEIKFLLHFVKESKQDESGMPNNRFLAERTGGTYSTLKVQPAELEDSGVYFCASSQGTGRYEQYFGPGTRLTVT.

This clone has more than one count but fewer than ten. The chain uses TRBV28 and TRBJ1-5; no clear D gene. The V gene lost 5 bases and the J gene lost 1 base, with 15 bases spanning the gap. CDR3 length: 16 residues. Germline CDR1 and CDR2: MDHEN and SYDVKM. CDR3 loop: CASSRWGDGSNQPQHF. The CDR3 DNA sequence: TGTGCCAGCAGTAGGTGGGGTGATGGGAGCAATCAGCCCCAGCATTTT.

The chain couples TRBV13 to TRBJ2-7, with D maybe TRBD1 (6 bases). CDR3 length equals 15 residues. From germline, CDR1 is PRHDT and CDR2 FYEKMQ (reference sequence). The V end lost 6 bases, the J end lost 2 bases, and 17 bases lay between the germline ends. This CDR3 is CASSGGRGYAYEQYF. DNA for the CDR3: TGTGCCAGCAGTGGGGGCAGAGGGTATGCCTACGAGCAGTACTTC.

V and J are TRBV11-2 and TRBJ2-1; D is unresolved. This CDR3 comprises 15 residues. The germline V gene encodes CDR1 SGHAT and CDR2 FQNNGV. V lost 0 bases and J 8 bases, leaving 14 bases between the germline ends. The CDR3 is CASSLDLRLNHEQFF. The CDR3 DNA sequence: TGTGCCAGCAGCTTAGATCTCAGACTTAACCATGAGCAGTTCTTC.